These 28 T cell receptor beta chains were all obtained from the same sample, sequenced in a study of technical replicates of blood from a handful of donors. Sequenced by immunoSEQ multiplex PCR; TCRdb stores in-frame clones only, minus some. This repertoire shows about 83,000 clones, about 91% found once; its top ten account for 0.25% to 0.3%. Sequencing was performed on T cells isolated from PBMCs. These receptors all come from a human donor in good health.

V usage is TRBV7-9 and J usage is TRBJ1-2, with 10 bases aligning to TRBD1. Germline V gene data show CDR1 as SEHNR and CDR2 as FQNEAQ (reference sequence). J was trimmed by 8 bases and V by 2 bases; bases with no gene match: 8. This CDR3 has 15 amino acids. The CDR3 nucleotides are TGTGCCAGCAGCTTAAATTTCGACAGGGGGCAAGGCTACACCTTC. Its translation: CASSLNFDRGQGYTF. The entire variable domain, with the rest obtained from reference TRBV7-9 and TRBJ1-2, is as follows: DTGVSQNPRHKITKRGQNVTFRCDPISEHNRLYWYRQTLGQGPEFLTYFQNEAQLEKSRLLSDRFSAERPKGSFSTLEIQRTEQGDSAMYLCASSLNFDRGQGYTFGSGTRLTVV.

This sequence joins TRBV6-1 and TRBJ1-2, with 7 bases aligning to TRBD1. After removal of 1 base from V and 0 bases from J, the junction contained 2 bases not matched to a gene. This CDR3 comprises 15 residues. Looked up from germline, CDR1 is MNHNS and CDR2 is SASEGT. The CDR3 sequence is CASSEVQGANYGYTF. The CDR3 DNA is TGTGCCAGCAGTGAAGTCCAGGGGGCTAACTATGGCTACACCTTC.

The chain employs TRBV6-5 and TRBJ2-7; the match to TRBD2 covers 15 bases. Per germline, CDR1 MNHEY and CDR2 SVGAGI. The CDR3 loop spans 14 amino acids. Trimming cost V 7 bases and J 6 bases; bases outside gene matches: 4. CDR3 DNA: TGTGCCAGCACTAAGGGACTAGCGGGAGGCGAGCAGTACTTC. Residues: CASTKGLAGGEQYF.

This chain joins TRBV6-5 and TRBJ2-7, with TRBD2 identical over 7 bases. There are 14 residues in the CDR3. Germline trimming cut 10 bases from V and 6 bases from J; bases unmatched to any gene: 15. Germline CDR1 MNHEY, CDR2 SVGAGI. This CDR3 is CATNPQSGRGEQYF. CDR3 nucleotide sequence: TGTGCCACAAACCCCCAATCAGGGAGGGGCGAGCAGTACTTC.

The rearrangement joins TRBV7-9 to TRBJ1-1; D gene uncertain. This CDR3 contains 14 residues. Trimming cost V 3 bases and J 1 base, with 9 bases left between them. Germline V gene sequence: CDR1 SEHNR, CDR2 FQNEAQ (reference sequence). CDR3 amino acids: CASSFTDGNTEAFF. CDR3 nucleotides: TGTGCCAGCAGCTTTACTGATGGGAACACTGAAGCTTTCTTT.

CDR3 loop: CASSLYGLAGVRSYNEQFF. CDR3 nucleotide sequence: TGTGCCAGCAGCTTATATGGACTAGCGGGAGTCCGATCCTACAATGAGCAGTTCTTC. This rearrangement joins TRBV11-2 to TRBJ2-1; TRBD2 agrees at 13 bases. This CDR3 region has 19 residues. V lost 2 bases to trimming and J lost 1 base; unmatched junction nucleotides: 8. Germline CDR1 and CDR2: SGHAT and FQNNGV. Together with reference TRBV11-2 and TRBJ2-1, the CDR3 gives the full variable domain: EAGVAQSPRYKIIEKRQSVAFWCNPISGHATLYWYQQILGQGPKLLIQFQNNGVVDDSQLPKDRFSAERLKGVDSTLKIQPAKLEDSAVYLCASSLYGLAGVRSYNEQFFGPGTRLTVL.

This clone was observed once. The chain uses TRBV6-1 and TRBJ2-7; 9 bases map to TRBD2. The CDR3 is 12 residues long. The germline CDR1 and CDR2 sequences are MNHNS and SASEGT. Germline trimming cut 9 bases from V and 4 bases from J; bases unmatched to any gene: 4. The CDR3: CASLAGGYEQYF. CDR3 nucleotide sequence: TGTGCCAGTCTGGCGGGAGGGTACGAGCAGTACTTC.

CDR3 nucleotides: TGTGCCAGCAGTGAAGCGTCCGTAATAGCGGGGGGGCGTAAGTACGAGCAGTACTTC. It codes for CASSEASVIAGGRKYEQYF. The rearrangement links TRBV6-1 to TRBJ2-7, with TRBD2 matching over 11 bases. J lost 4 bases, V lost 0 bases, and 14 bases had no gene match. This CDR3 comprises 19 residues. Germline V gene sequence: CDR1 MNHNS, CDR2 SASEGT.

This clone was counted a few times. The chain uses TRBV5-5 and TRBJ1-1; D is undetermined. The germline gives CDR1 SGHKS, CDR2 YYEKEE (reference sequence). V was shortened by 0 bases and J by 4 bases, with 4 bases between the two germline ends. CDR3 size: 12 residues. CDR3 loop: CASSLVVTEAFF. The CDR3 nucleotides read TGTGCCAGCAGCTTGGTCGTCACTGAAGCTTTCTTT. Using reference TRBV5-5 and TRBJ1-1 for the parts outside the CDR3, the full variable domain is DAGVTQSPTHLIKTRGQQVTLRCSPISGHKSVSWYQQVLGQGPQFIFQYYEKEERGRGNFPDRFSARQFPNYSSELNVNALLLGDSALYLCASSLVVTEAFFGQGTRLTVV.

This chain links TRBV7-9 with TRBJ2-7; 7 bases agree with TRBD1. The CDR3 totals 14 residues. V lost 0 bases and J lost 2; bases outside the gene matches: 1. CDR1 SEHNR and CDR2 FQNEAQ come from the germline V gene (reference sequence). The CDR3, as DNA: TGTGCCAGCAGCTTAGCCGGGACAGCCTACGAGCAGTACTTC. This codes for CASSLAGTAYEQYF.

This chain uses TRBV18 with TRBJ2-5; D is undetermined. The ends were cut back, 3 bases at V and 5 bases at J, with 7 bases in the middle. This CDR3 has 12 amino acids. Germline V CDR1 and CDR2: KGHSH, LQKENI. CDR3 amino acids: CASSPRAETQYF. The CDR3 bases are TGTGCCAGCTCACCTCGAGCGGAGACCCAGTACTTC. The full variable domain, rest sourced from reference TRBV18 and TRBJ2-5, is NAGVMQNPRHLVRRRGQEARLRCSPMKGHSHVYWYRQLPEEGLKFMVYLQKENIIDESGMPKERFSAEFPKEGPSILRIQQVVRGDSAAYFCASSPRAETQYFGPGTRLLVL.

The V and J genes are TRBV10-3 and TRBJ1-1; 7 positions agree with TRBD1. The germline gives CDR1 ENHRY, CDR2 SYGVKD. With V trimmed by 6 bases and J by 1 base, 8 bases remained unmatched. The CDR3 is made up of 15 amino acids. DNA for the CDR3: TGTGCCATCAGGCCAAAACCAGGGGGGAACACTGAAGCTTTCTTT. It encodes CAIRPKPGGNTEAFF.

This chain links TRBV4-1 with TRBJ2-3; 8 positions match TRBD1. V lost 4 bases, J lost 3 bases, and 12 bases stayed unmatched. This CDR3 spans 17 amino acids. Germline V gene lookup returns CDR1 MGHRA and CDR2 YSYEKL. CDR3 amino acids: CASSRSTTGERTDTQYF. The CDR3 DNA follows: TGCGCCAGCAGCCGCTCTACGACAGGGGAGCGGACAGATACGCAGTATTTT.

This sequence joins TRBV19 and TRBJ1-1; a weak D match, TRBD1 (5 bases). V lost 3 bases and J lost 4, with 18 bases in between. Germline-derived CDR1 and CDR2 are LNHDA and SQIVND (reference sequence). This CDR3 comprises 16 residues. The CDR3 spells CASSMWEPRGSTEAFF. The CDR3 coding sequence is TGTGCCAGTAGTATGTGGGAGCCCCGGGGGAGCACTGAAGCTTTCTTT.

The chain uses TRBV19 and TRBJ1-2; no reliable D call. Trimming removed 4 bases at V and 4 bases at J, with 13 bases between. This CDR3 has 14 amino acids. Germline values: CDR1 LNHDA, CDR2 SQIVND (reference sequence). The CDR3 nucleotides read TGTGCCAGTAGTAGGGCCAGTGTGCTCTATGGCTACACCTTC. This sequence encodes CASSRASVLYGYTF. The full variable domain, in which reference TRBV19 and TRBJ1-2 provide the parts outside the CDR3, is DGGITQSPKYLFRKEGQNVTLSCEQNLNHDAMYWYRQDPGQGLRLIYYSQIVNDFQKGDIAEGYSVSREKKESFPLTVTSAQKNPTAFYLCASSRASVLYGYTFGSGTRLTVV.

V is TRBV7-2 and J is TRBJ1-3; D call uncertain. Trimming pared 1 base from V and 0 bases from J, leaving 10 bases between. The CDR3 is 16 residues long. The germline gives CDR1 SGHTA, CDR2 FQGNSA. CDR3 in amino acids: CASSLGALSSGNTIYF. The CDR3 DNA sequence: TGTGCCAGCAGCTTAGGGGCCTTATCCTCTGGAAACACCATATATTTT.

This clone showed up just a few times. CDR3 amino acids: CASSLYGGGGKLFF. CDR3 DNA sequence: TGTGCCAGCAGTTTATATGGGGGCGGTGGAAAACTGTTTTTT. The chain has TRBV27 and TRBJ1-4; D possibly corresponds to TRBD1 (6 bases). V was cut by 1 base and J by 10 bases, with 13 bases left in between. The CDR3 runs to 14 residues. CDR1 is MNHEY, CDR2 SMNVEV, per germline (reference sequence).

The genes are TRBV5-4 and TRBJ1-2; no clear D. This CDR3 has 15 amino acids. Per the germline V gene, CDR1 is SGHNT and CDR2 is YYREEE (reference sequence). Trimming took off 2 bases at V and 4 bases at J, with 15 bases between the two ends. The CDR3 region is CASSLSFSFSYGYTF. CDR3 sequence (DNA): TGTGCCAGCAGCTTAAGTTTTTCGTTCAGCTATGGCTACACCTTC.

The count of this clone is one. The V and J genes are TRBV29-1 and TRBJ1-2, with a weak D call TRBD1 (6 bases). Trimming pared 6 bases from V and 6 bases from J, leaving 11 bases between. CDR1 is SQVTM, CDR2 ANQGSEA, per germline. CDR3 size: 11 residues. CDR3 sequence (DNA): TGCAGCGTCCATACAGGGCATGGCTACACCTTC. Amino acids: CSVHTGHGYTF.

The chain links TRBV28 to TRBJ1-4; 9 bases map to TRBD1. CDR3 length equals 13 residues. J gave up 8 bases and V 5 bases, and 3 bases lay outside the gene matches. Per the germline V gene, CDR1 is MDHEN and CDR2 is SYDVKM. CDR3 bases: TGTGCCAGCAGTGGGACAGGGAGGGAAAAACTGTTTTTT. Amino acids: CASSGTGREKLFF.

The chain uses TRBV5-4 and TRBJ2-5, with TRBD2 matching 7 bases. From germline, CDR1 is SGHNT and CDR2 YYREEE (reference sequence). CDR3 length equals 16 residues. The junction had 11 bases not matched to a gene; V was cut back by 4 bases and J by 2 bases. The CDR3 region is CASSLRSGVRQETQYF. The CDR3, as DNA: TGTGCCAGCAGCCTACGGAGCGGGGTGCGACAAGAGACCCAGTACTTC.

The chain is built from TRBV27 and TRBJ1-6; no firm D call. Germline CDR1 is MNHEY and CDR2 is SMNVEV (reference sequence). The CDR3 has 14 residues. V lost 1 base, J lost 11 bases, and 12 bases lay in between. CDR3 region: CASSLYGLSPPLHF. The CDR3 DNA reads TGTGCCAGCAGTTTATATGGTTTAAGCCCACCCCTCCACTTT.

The chain has TRBV28 and TRBJ1-2; 9 bases are shared with TRBD1. Looked up from germline, CDR1 is MDHEN and CDR2 is SYDVKM. The CDR3 is 16 residues long. The V gene end was trimmed by 6 bases and the J gene end by 5 bases; junction bases not matched to a gene: 13. The DNA of the CDR3 is TGTGCCAGCAGCCCCCCTCCGGGACAGGGAGGATATGGCTACACCTTC. This gives the protein CASSPPPGQGGYGYTF.

This clone was seen a single time. The chain uses TRBV6-5 and TRBJ1-2, with D tentatively TRBD1 (5 bases). CDR3 length: 13 residues. Germline CDR1 and CDR2: MNHEY and SVGAGI. With 7 bases removed from V and 1 base from J, the gap between germline ends came to 10 bases. Here the CDR3 reads CASTKTVNYGYTF. The DNA for the CDR3 is TGTGCCAGCACCAAGACAGTTAACTATGGCTACACCTTC.

With respect to this clone: Germline is not matched at one junction end, which may reflect a read error. V gene TRBV25-1 combines with J gene TRBJ1-4; maybe TRBD1 (5 bases). The CDR3 covers 15 residues. The germline V gene has CDR1 MGHDK and CDR2 SYGVNS. In nucleotides, the CDR3 is TGTGCCAGCAGTGATTCTCCGGGACTGGATGAGAAACTGTTTTTT. Translating it yields CASSDSPGLDEKLFF.

The genes are TRBV28 and TRBJ1-1, with D maybe TRBD1 (6 bases). CDR3 length equals 13 residues. V dropped 4 bases and J dropped 8 bases, with 14 bases sitting between them. Looked up from germline, CDR1 is MDHEN and CDR2 is SYDVKM. The chain's CDR3 is CASSSSGTLEAFF. The CDR3 bases are TGTGCCAGCAGTTCATCGGGGACACTCGAAGCTTTCTTT.

The V gene is TRBV19, the J gene TRBJ2-7; a weak D match, TRBD1 (6 bases). The CDR3 has 14 residues. The ends were cut back, 3 bases at V and 4 bases at J, with 13 bases in the middle. Germline CDR1 reads LNHDA; CDR2 reads SQIVND (reference sequence). The DNA of the CDR3 is TGTGCCAGTAGTATCAACAGGGTTGATTACGAGCAGTACTTC. Protein product: CASSINRVDYEQYF.

The rearrangement joins TRBV19 to TRBJ2-7; the match to TRBD2 covers 12 bases. The length of the CDR3 is 16 residues. Germline lookup yields CDR1 LNHDA and CDR2 SQIVND (reference sequence). The V gene end was trimmed by 1 base and the J gene end by 2 bases; junction bases not matched to a gene: 3. The CDR3 coding sequence is TGTGCCAGTAGTATAGGGACTAGCGGGACCCCCTACGAGCAGTACTTC. Translating gives CASSIGTSGTPYEQYF.